Sequencing of this T cell receptor beta chain was carried out in a study of cytomegalovirus exposure and HLA in healthy donors. About the study: The 120 or so validation repertoires used the same platform as the roughly 700 first-cohort repertoires (as reported by a later analysis).

Trimming pared 0 bases from V and 11 bases from J, leaving 10 bases between. CDR3 size: 13 residues. Germline V gene sequence: CDR1 LGHNA, CDR2 YNFKEQ. Using immunoSEQ multiplex PCR, the repertoire was profiled, and TCRdb retains in-frame clones only, with some absent. Of more than 150,000 clones listed, 88% are singletons. Study outcomes and limitations: As was reported, the classifier diagnosed cytomegalovirus status with high specificity and sensitivity. A list of approximately 160 TCR beta chains associated with cytomegalovirus was given.

Separation from the approximately 670-subject first cohort characterized the roughly 130-subject validation cohort, to which the donors belonged. In this sample, this clone turned up a few times. Its antigen is as yet unknown. Sequenced: PBMCs. The receptor comes from a man between 18 and 29 years old in good health and CMV-seronegative. J is TRBJ2-2 and V is TRBV4-2, with TRBD2 as a possible D gene (6 bases). CDR3 residues: CASSQEKAGELFF. CDR3 sequence (DNA): TGTGCCAGCAGCCAAGAAAAAGCGGGCGAGCTGTTTTTT.